One and the same sample provided the 24 T cell receptor beta chains below, sequenced in a study of shared clonotypes between healthy human individuals. The table came from immunoSEQ multiplex PCR; TCRdb's copy has only in-frame clones and leaves some out. The sample includes just over 2,000,000 clones, 95% seen only once; the top ten take more than 0.1%. Material for sequencing was naive CD4+ T cells sorted from blood. This sample's subset: CD45RA+ positively selected. Every receptor here comes from a man between 18 and 29 years old in good health.

The rearrangement uses TRBV5-8 and TRBJ1-3, with D tentatively TRBD1 (6 bases). Trimming removed 2 bases from V and 4 bases from J, with 13 bases in between. Germline loops: CDR1 SGHTS, CDR2 YDEGEE. The CDR3 consists of 15 residues. The CDR3 DNA reads as TGTGCCAGCAGCTTATACAGGGTCCAGGGAAACACCATATATTTT. Its protein product is CASSLYRVQGNTIYF.

The gene calls are TRBV5-4 and TRBJ2-2; D is perhaps TRBD2 (8 bases). Per germline, CDR1 SGHNT and CDR2 YYREEE (reference sequence). This CDR3 is 15 amino acids long. Between the trimmed V and J ends, which lost 3 bases and 4 bases, there was a span of 13 bases. The CDR3 nucleotides read TGTGCCAGCAGCTCGGGGGGGACAGCCACCGGGGAGCTGTTTTTT. Its protein product is CASSSGGTATGELFF.

CDR3 sequence reads: CASSQRDSRNQETQYF. The DNA of the CDR3 is TGCGCCAGCAGCCAGAGAGACAGTAGGAACCAAGAGACCCAGTACTTC. The rearrangement links TRBV4-1 to TRBJ2-5; a weak D match, TRBD1 (5 bases). The CDR3 consists of 16 residues. Germline CDR1 MGHRA, CDR2 YSYEKL. Between the trimmed V and J ends, which lost 3 bases and 0 bases, there was a span of 14 bases.

This chain joins TRBV5-1 and TRBJ2-7; D might be TRBD1 (5 bases). Germline-derived CDR1 and CDR2 are SGHRS and YFSETQ. V gave up 0 bases and J gave up 6 bases, with 19 bases separating them. This CDR3 region has 16 residues. The CDR3 DNA sequence: TGCGCCAGCAGCTTGGCCTGGGCAGGGAACACTCGCGAGCAGTACTTC. It yields the protein CASSLAWAGNTREQYF.

The chain combines TRBV30 with TRBJ1-1; the D gene is possibly TRBD1 (5 bases). There are 13 residues in the CDR3. Germline V gene lookup returns CDR1 GTSNPN and CDR2 SVGIG (reference sequence). V was cut by 3 bases and J by 4 bases, with 12 bases left in between. CDR3 DNA sequence: TGTGCCTGGAGACCCGGGGGTATCACTGAAGCTTTCTTT. Protein sequence: CAWRPGGITEAFF. The entire variable domain, with the rest obtained from reference TRBV30 and TRBJ1-1, is as follows: SQTIHQWPATLVQPVGSPLSLECTVEGTSNPNLYWYRQAAGRGLQLLFYSVGIGQISSEVPQNLSASRPQDRQFILSSKKLLLSDSGFYLCAWRPGGITEAFFGQGTRLTVV.

V is TRBV21-1 and J is TRBJ2-5. TRBV21-1 is recorded as a pseudogene. This CDR3 has 16 amino acids. CDR3 protein: CASSKERNRPQETQYF. CDR3 in DNA: TGTGCCAGCAGCAAAGAAAGGAATAGACCCCAAGAGACCCAGTACTTC.

Note on this clone: Being one base from a much bigger clone, this may be a read error. The rearrangement uses TRBV4-2 and TRBJ1-1; no definite D call. The CDR3 loop spans 11 amino acids. Germline CDR1 LGHNA, CDR2 YNFKEQ. V lost 4 bases and J 0 bases, leaving 0 bases between the germline ends. This CDR3 is CASSLNTEAFF. The CDR3 bases are TGTGCCAGCAGCCTGAACACTGAAGCTTTCTTT.

A few counts support this clone. The rearrangement links TRBV27 to TRBJ1-6; D gene ambiguous. The ends were cut back, 6 bases at V and 0 bases at J, with 6 bases in the middle. Germline V gives CDR1 MNHEY, CDR2 SMNVEV (reference sequence). This CDR3 comprises 14 residues. The CDR3 reads CASSYTSYNSPLHF. The CDR3 nucleotides read TGTGCCAGCAGCTACACCTCCTATAATTCACCCCTCCACTTT.

V usage is TRBV2 and J usage is TRBJ2-7; D possibly matches TRBD1 or TRBD2 (5 bases each). Trimming removed 6 bases at V and 2 bases at J, with 11 bases between. Germline CDR1 and CDR2: SNHLY and FYNNEI. CDR3 size: 13 residues. In DNA form, the CDR3 reads TGTGCCAGCAGCCGGGACGCCACCTACGAGCAGTACTTC. Amino acids: CASSRDATYEQYF.

This rearrangement joins TRBV27 to TRBJ1-4; the D gene is possibly TRBD1 (6 bases). Deletions cut 5 bases from V and 8 bases from J, with 15 bases between. The CDR3 has 14 amino acids. Germline V lookup: CDR1 MNHEY, CDR2 SMNVEV (reference sequence). The CDR3 is CASSEVRGREKLFF. CDR3 sequence (DNA): TGTGCCAGCAGTGAGGTCAGGGGAAGGGAAAAACTGTTTTTT.

As DNA, the CDR3 is TGTGCCAGCAGTGACCATAGAAACGGGGACTATGGCTACACCTTC. It encodes CASSDHRNGDYGYTF. The gene calls are TRBV6-1 and TRBJ1-2; D ambiguous. Trimming took 3 bases from V and 3 from J, leaving 14 bases between them. Germline V CDR1 and CDR2: MNHNS, SASEGT. The CDR3 covers 15 residues.

The V gene is TRBV4-3, the J gene TRBJ1-1; no clear D gene. The CDR3 covers 14 residues. Germline V gene lookup returns CDR1 LGHNA and CDR2 YSLEER. V gave up 0 bases and J gave up 3 bases, with 8 bases separating them. The chain's CDR3 is CASSQDSLYTEAFF. The CDR3 DNA reads as TGCGCCAGCAGCCAAGATTCCCTGTACACTGAAGCTTTCTTT.

A note on this clone: Germline and junction disagree at one end, which may indicate a read error. The chain's CDR3 is CASSQGLAGEKFF. CDR3 nucleotides: TGCGCCAGCAGCCAAGGTCTAGCGGGAGAAAAGTTCTTC. V is TRBV7-9 and J is TRBJ2-1; 10 bases line up with TRBD2. CDR3 length: 13 amino acids. Germline CDR1 is SEHNR and CDR2 is FQNEAQ (reference sequence).

This sequence joins TRBV6-5 and TRBJ2-7; D not resolved. Germline CDR1 MNHEY, CDR2 SVGAGI. The length of the CDR3 is 12 residues. Between the trimmed V and J ends, which lost 6 bases and 6 bases, there was a span of 12 bases. The CDR3 here is CASSPPVGEQYF. Written as DNA, the CDR3 is TGTGCCAGCAGCCCCCCGGTGGGCGAGCAGTACTTC.

This chain links TRBV5-1 with TRBJ1-1, with D perhaps TRBD1 (6 bases). The CDR3 length is 14 residues. From germline, CDR1 is SGHRS and CDR2 YFSETQ. Trimming shortened V by 4 bases and J by 4 bases, and 14 bases separated the two germline ends. CDR3 residues: CASSPTGFFTEAFF. CDR3 coding DNA: TGCGCCAGCAGCCCCACAGGGTTTTTCACTGAAGCTTTCTTT. Supplemented by reference TRBV5-1 and TRBJ1-1, the full variable domain reads KAGVTQTPRYLIKTRGQQVTLSCSPISGHRSVSWYQQTPGQGLQFLFEYFSETQRNKGNFPGRFSGRQFSNSRSEMNVSTLELGDSALYLCASSPTGFFTEAFFGQGTRLTVV.

This chain links TRBV6-5 with TRBJ2-3; D not certain. The V end was cut by 9 bases, the J end by 0 bases, with 10 bases between. Germline V gene sequence: CDR1 MNHEY, CDR2 SVGAGI. The CDR3 has 13 residues. CDR3 protein: CASRLRSTDTQYF. The CDR3 DNA is TGTGCCAGTCGTTTACGTAGCACAGATACGCAGTATTTT.

This clone was recorded once. The rearrangement links TRBV11-2 to TRBJ2-3; TRBD1 matches 8 bases. Germline CDR1 reads SGHAT; CDR2 reads FQNNGV. V gave up 11 bases and J gave up 4 bases; unmatched junction bases: 5. This CDR3 is built from 12 residues. The CDR3 DNA reads as TGTGCCTCGGCAGGGGGCCCAGATACGCAGTATTTT. Protein sequence: CASAGGPDTQYF.

The chain has TRBV18 and TRBJ1-4; D not certain. Trimming removed 5 bases at V and 2 bases at J, with 15 bases between. The CDR3 covers 16 residues. The germline CDR1 and CDR2 sequences are KGHSH and LQKENI. The DNA for the CDR3 is TGTGCCAGCTCAATAACATGGACTGACACTAATGAAAAACTGTTTTTT. This codes for CASSITWTDTNEKLFF.

This chain links TRBV21-1 with TRBJ1-1. TRBV21-1 is tagged as a pseudogene. CDR3 length: 13 amino acids. CDR3 DNA: TGTGCCAGCAGCACCACCACTGGGCGGTCAGCTTTCTTT. Translated: CASSTTTGRSAFF.

This clone has just a few counts. This chain joins TRBV27 and TRBJ2-5; no definite D call. V lost 6 bases and J 11 bases, leaving 19 bases between the germline ends. In germline, CDR1 is MNHEY, CDR2 SMNVEV (reference sequence). The CDR3 is made up of 13 amino acids. The chain's CDR3 is CASRTQDGLRQYF. The CDR3 bases are TGTGCCAGCAGGACGCAAGACGGCCTTCGGCAGTACTTC.

The chain links TRBV5-1 to TRBJ2-7; 8 bases are shared with TRBD1. The CDR3 spans 14 residues. V shed 2 bases and J 2 bases; nucleotides not matched to a gene: 3. Looked up from germline, CDR1 is SGHRS and CDR2 is YFSETQ. The CDR3 region has the DNA TGCGCCAGCAGCTTCATGACAGGGGCCTACGAGCAGTACTTC. It yields the protein CASSFMTGAYEQYF.

The chain recombines TRBV4-3 with TRBJ2-7, with TRBD1 identical over 7 bases. Germline V gene data show CDR1 as LGHNA and CDR2 as YSLEER. The CDR3 covers 15 residues. Unmatched junction bases numbered 5, after V lost 0 bases and J lost 3 bases. CDR3 in DNA: TGCGCCAGCAGCCAAGATTCCAGGGGGATCTACGAGCAGTACTTC. This translates into CASSQDSRGIYEQYF.

The genes are TRBV4-1 and TRBJ1-2; no definite D call. The CDR3 is 14 residues long. Per the germline V gene, CDR1 is MGHRA and CDR2 is YSYEKL. V lost 1 base to trimming and J lost 4 bases, with 10 bases between them. The chain's CDR3 is CASSQGPLGYGYTF. CDR3 nucleotide sequence: TGCGCCAGCAGCCAAGGCCCCTTGGGCTATGGCTACACCTTC.

Here the CDR3 reads CASSYFLGRTYNEQFF. For the CDR3, the DNA is TGTGCCAGCAGCTACTTTCTGGGTAGGACCTACAATGAGCAGTTCTTC. V gene TRBV13 combines with J gene TRBJ2-1, with D hard to call. This CDR3 region has 16 residues. Germline assignment: CDR1 PRHDT and CDR2 FYEKMQ (reference sequence). V lost 4 bases and J lost 2, with 15 bases in between.